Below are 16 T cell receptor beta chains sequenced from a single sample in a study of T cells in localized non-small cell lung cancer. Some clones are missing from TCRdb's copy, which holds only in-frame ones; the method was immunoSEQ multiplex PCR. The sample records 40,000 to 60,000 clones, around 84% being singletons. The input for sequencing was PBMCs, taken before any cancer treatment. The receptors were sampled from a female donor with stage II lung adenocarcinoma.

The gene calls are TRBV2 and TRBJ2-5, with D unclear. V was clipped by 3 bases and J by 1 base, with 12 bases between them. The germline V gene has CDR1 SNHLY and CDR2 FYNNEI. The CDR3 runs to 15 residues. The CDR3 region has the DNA TGTGCCAGCAGTGAGGTCGGGCTCTCCCAAGAGACCCAGTACTTC. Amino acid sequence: CASSEVGLSQETQYF.

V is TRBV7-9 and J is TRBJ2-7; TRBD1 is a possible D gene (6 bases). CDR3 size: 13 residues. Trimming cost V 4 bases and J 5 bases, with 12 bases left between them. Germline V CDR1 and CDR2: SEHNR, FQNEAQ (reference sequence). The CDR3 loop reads CASSSQGIHEQYF. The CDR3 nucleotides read TGTGCCAGCAGCTCACAGGGTATCCACGAGCAGTACTTC.

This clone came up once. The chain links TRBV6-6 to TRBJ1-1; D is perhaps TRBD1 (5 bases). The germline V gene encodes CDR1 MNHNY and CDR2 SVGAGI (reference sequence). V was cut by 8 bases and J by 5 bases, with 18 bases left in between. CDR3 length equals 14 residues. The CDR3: CASSPTAAGTEAFF. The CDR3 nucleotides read TGTGCCAGCTCCCCGACAGCCGCTGGGACTGAAGCTTTCTTT.

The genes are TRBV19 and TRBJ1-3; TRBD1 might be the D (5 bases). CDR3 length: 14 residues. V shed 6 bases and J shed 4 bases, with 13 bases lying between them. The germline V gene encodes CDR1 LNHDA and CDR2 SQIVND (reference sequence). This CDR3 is CASSPGTIGNTIYF. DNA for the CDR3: TGTGCCAGTAGCCCCGGGACGATAGGAAACACCATATATTTT.

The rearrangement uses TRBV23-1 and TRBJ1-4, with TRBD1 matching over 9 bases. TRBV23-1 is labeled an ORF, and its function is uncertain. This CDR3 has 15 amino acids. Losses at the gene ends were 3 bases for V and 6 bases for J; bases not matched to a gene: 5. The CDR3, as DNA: TGCGCCAGCAGTCACGCACAGGGGGCGGATGAAAAACTGTTTTTT. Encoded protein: CASSHAQGADEKLFF.

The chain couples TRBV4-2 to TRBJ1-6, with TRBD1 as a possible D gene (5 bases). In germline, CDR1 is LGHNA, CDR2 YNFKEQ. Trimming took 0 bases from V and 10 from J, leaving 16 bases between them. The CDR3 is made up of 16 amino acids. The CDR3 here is CASSQDRGGSQSPLHF. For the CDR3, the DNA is TGTGCCAGCAGCCAAGATAGGGGAGGATCTCAGTCACCCCTCCACTTT.

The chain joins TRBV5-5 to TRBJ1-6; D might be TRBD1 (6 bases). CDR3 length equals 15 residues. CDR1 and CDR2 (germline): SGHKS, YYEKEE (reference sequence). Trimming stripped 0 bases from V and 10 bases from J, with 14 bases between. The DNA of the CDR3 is TGTGCCAGCAGCTTGGAACCAGGGGATCGCTCACCCCTCCACTTT. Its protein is CASSLEPGDRSPLHF.

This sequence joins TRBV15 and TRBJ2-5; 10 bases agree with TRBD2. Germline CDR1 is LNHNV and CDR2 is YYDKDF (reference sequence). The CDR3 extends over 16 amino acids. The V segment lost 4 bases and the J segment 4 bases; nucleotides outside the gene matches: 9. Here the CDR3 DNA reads TGTGCCACCAGCACCGGCAGCGGGGGGGCAGGAGAGACCCAGTACTTC. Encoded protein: CATSTGSGGAGETQYF.

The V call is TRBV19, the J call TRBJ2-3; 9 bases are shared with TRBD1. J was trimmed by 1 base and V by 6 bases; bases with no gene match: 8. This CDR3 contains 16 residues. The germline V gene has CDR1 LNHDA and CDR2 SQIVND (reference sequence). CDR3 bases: TGTGCCAGTAGGACGGGACAGGGAGGAGGCACAGATACGCAGTATTTT. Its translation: CASRTGQGGGTDTQYF.

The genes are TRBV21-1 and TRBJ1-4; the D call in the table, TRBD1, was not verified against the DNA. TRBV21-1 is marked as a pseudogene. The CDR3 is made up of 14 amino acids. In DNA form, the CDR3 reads TGTGCGAAGAACTCGGCAGGGGGAAATGAAAAACTGTTTTTT. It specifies CAKNSAGGNEKLFF.

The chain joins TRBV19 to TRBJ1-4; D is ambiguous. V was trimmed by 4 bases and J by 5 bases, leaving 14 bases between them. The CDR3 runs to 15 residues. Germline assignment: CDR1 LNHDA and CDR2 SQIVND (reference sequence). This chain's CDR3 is CASSNQASRNEKLFF. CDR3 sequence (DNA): TGTGCCAGTAGTAATCAGGCTTCTCGGAATGAAAAACTGTTTTTT.

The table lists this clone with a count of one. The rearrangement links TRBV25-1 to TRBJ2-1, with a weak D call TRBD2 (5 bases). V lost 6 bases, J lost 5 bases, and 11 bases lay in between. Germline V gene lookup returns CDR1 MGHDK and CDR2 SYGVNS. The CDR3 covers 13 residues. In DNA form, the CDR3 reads TGTGCCAGCAGGGGAGACCGTCACAATGAGCAGTTCTTC. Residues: CASRGDRHNEQFF. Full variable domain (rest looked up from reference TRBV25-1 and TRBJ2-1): EADIYQTPRYLVIGTGKKITLECSQTMGHDKMYWYQQDPGMELHLIHYSYGVNSTEKGDLSSESTVSRIRTEHFPLTLESARPSHTSQYLCASRGDRHNEQFFGPGTRLTVL.

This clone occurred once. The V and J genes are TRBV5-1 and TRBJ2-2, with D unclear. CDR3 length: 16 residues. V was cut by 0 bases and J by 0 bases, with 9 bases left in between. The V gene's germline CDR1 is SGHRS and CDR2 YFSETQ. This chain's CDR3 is CASSLGQHANTGELFF. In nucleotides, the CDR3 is TGCGCCAGCAGCTTGGGTCAACACGCGAACACCGGGGAGCTGTTTTTT.

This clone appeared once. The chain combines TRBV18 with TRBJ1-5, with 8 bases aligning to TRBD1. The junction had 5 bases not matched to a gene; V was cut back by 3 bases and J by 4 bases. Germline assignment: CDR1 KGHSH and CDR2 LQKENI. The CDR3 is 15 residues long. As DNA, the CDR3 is TGTGCCAGCTCACCTACAGGGGGTAATAATCAGCCCCAGCATTTT. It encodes CASSPTGGNNQPQHF.

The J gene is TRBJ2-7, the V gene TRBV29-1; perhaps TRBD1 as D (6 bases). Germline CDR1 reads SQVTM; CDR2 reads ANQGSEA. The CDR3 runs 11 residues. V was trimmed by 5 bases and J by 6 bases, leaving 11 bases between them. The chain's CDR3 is CSVNRAGEQYF. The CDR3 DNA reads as TGCAGCGTTAACAGGGCAGGCGAGCAGTACTTC.

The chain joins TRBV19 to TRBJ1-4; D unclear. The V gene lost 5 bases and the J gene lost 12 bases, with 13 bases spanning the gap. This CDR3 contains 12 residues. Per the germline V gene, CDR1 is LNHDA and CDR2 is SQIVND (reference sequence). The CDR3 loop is CASSATRVELFF. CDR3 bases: TGTGCCAGTAGTGCCACTCGAGTGGAACTGTTTTTT.